The TCR beta chain described here comes from a study of early T cells in non-severe SARS-CoV-2 infection. TCRdb redid the calling of the 5' RACE reads with MiXCR, one entry per CDR3 protein. The sample yields 120,000 or so distinct CDR3 sequences, roughly 13% seen once. Trimming took off 5 bases at V and 1 base at J, with 15 bases between the two ends. The CDR3 is made up of 15 amino acids. Germline V gives CDR1 SGHRS, CDR2 YFSETQ. Specimen: whole blood, collected at baseline. The sequence was obtained from an adult who was a healthcare worker with PCR-confirmed SARS-CoV-2 infection or an uninfected control (not recorded which). This chain links TRBV5-1 with TRBJ1-1; D possibly corresponds to TRBD1 (5 bases). CDR3 sequence: CASRRRGDGNTEAFF. The CDR3 DNA sequence: TGCGCCAGCAGACGGAGAGGGGATGGGAACACTGAAGCTTTCTTT.